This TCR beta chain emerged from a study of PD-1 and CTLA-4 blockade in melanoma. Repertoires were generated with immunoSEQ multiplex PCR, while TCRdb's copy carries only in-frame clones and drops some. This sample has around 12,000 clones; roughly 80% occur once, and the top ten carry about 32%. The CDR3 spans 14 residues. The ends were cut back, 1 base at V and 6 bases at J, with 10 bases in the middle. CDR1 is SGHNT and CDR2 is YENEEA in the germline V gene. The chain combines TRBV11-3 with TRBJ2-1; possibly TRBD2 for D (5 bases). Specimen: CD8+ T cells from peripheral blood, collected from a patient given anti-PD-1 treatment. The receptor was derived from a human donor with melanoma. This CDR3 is CASSLGGLSNEQFF. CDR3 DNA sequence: TGTGCCAGCAGCTTAGGAGGGCTCTCCAATGAGCAGTTCTTC.